This is a list of T cell receptor beta chains from one sample in a study of T cells after posttransplantation cyclophosphamide. TCRdb keeps only in-frame clones here, not all; method: immunoSEQ multiplex PCR. The data show over 20,000 clones, about 86% seen once. The input for sequencing was PBMCs, taken after allogeneic stem cell transplant with posttransplant cyclophosphamide. The receptor source for this set is a female patient aged 30-39 years who received an allogeneic stem cell transplant from an unrelated donor, was CMV-positive, and had no GVHD. Some T cells may possibly be graft donor cells. Each CDR3 is given with its conserved first and last residue. The D gene is left open where the match is weak. The size of a clone is reported for some rows only, either as once, few or many, or as a class for expanded clones.

v_gene,abundance,d_gene,j_gene,CDR3aa,CDR3nt
TRBV19,NA,NA,TRBJ1-1,CASSIKAGMGTEAFF,TGTGCCAGTAGTATTAAGGCAGGGATGGGCACTGAAGCTTTCTTT
TRBV7-2,NA,TRBD2,TRBJ2-3,CATRRASGVDTQYF,TGTGCCACTCGAAGGGCTAGCGGGGTGGATACGCAGTATTTT
TRBV28,few,NA,TRBJ2-7,CASTRDILRGEQYF,TGTGCCAGCACCCGGGACATCCTTCGGGGCGAGCAGTACTTC
TRBV27,NA,TRBD2,TRBJ2-3,CASSTGTSGGTDTQYF,TGTGCCAGCAGTACAGGGACTAGCGGGGGCACAGATACGCAGTATTTT
TRBV10-3,NA,TRBD1,TRBJ1-2,CAITPARDSANYGYTF,TGTGCCATCACCCCGGCGCGGGACAGTGCTAACTATGGCTACACCTTC
TRBV10-3,NA,TRBD2,TRBJ2-7,CGGGPAGTCGNEQYF,TGTGGGGGGGGACCAGCGGGGACTTGTGGTAACGAGCAGTACTTC
TRBV6-5,few,TRBD1,TRBJ2-7,CASSRGQGFYEQYF,TGTGCCAGCAGCCGCGGACAGGGTTTCTACGAGCAGTACTTC
TRBV4-2,NA,TRBD2,TRBJ2-3,CGTGGGDTQYF,TGTGGGACGGGGGGTGGAGATACGCAGTATTTT
TRBV5-6,once,TRBD2,TRBJ2-4,CASSSIAGGPSKNIQYF,TGTGCCAGCAGCTCCATAGCGGGGGGGCCGTCCAAAAACATTCAGTACTTC
TRBV5-4,NA,NA,TRBJ2-2,CASSSGENTGELFF,TGTGCCAGCAGCTCAGGGGAGAACACCGGGGAGCTGTTTTTT
TRBV9,NA,NA,TRBJ2-2,CASSANTGELFF,TGTGCCAGCAGCGCAAACACCGGGGAGCTGTTTTTT
TRBV9,NA,TRBD2,TRBJ2-1,CASSLGGGNNEQFF,TGTGCCAGCAGCCTTGGGGGGGGAAACAATGAGCAGTTCTTC
TRBV6-1,NA,NA,TRBJ2-1,CASSTRGFNEQFF,TGTGCCAGCAGTACCAGGGGTTTCAATGAGCAGTTCTTC
TRBV7-3,NA,TRBD1,TRBJ1-6,CASSLSGGNSPLHF,TGTGCCAGCAGCTTATCAGGGGGAAATTCACCCCTCCACTTT
TRBV7-7,NA,TRBD2,TRBJ2-3,CASRGTSGHSTDTQYF,TGTGCTAGCCGAGGGACTAGCGGGCATAGCACAGATACGCAGTATTTT
TRBV27,NA,NA,TRBJ1-3,CASSLSGGLSGNTIYF,TGTGCCAGCAGTTTATCGGGGGGGCTCTCTGGAAACACCATATATTTT
TRBV29-1,NA,NA,TRBJ2-1,CGGGGGYNEQFF,TGCGGCGGGGGCGGGGGCTACAATGAGCAGTTCTTC
TRBV7-9,NA,NA,TRBJ2-5,CASSLGQFKQETQYF,TGTGCCAGCAGCTTAGGACAGTTTAAACAAGAGACCCAGTACTTC
TRBV4-3,once,NA,TRBJ1-6,CASSQDLLGQSYNSPLHF,TGCGCCAGCAGCCAAGACCTTTTAGGACAGTCCTATAATTCACCCCTCCACTTT
TRBV19,NA,TRBD1,TRBJ1-4,CARSPGQGPATNEKLFF,TGTGCCAGATCACCGGGACAGGGGCCCGCAACTAATGAAAAACTGTTTTTT
TRBV7-2,NA,NA,TRBJ1-6,CASRWMRGTNNSPLHF,TGTGCCAGCCGATGGATGCGGGGGACCAATAATTCACCCCTCCACTTT
TRBV5-1,NA,TRBD1,TRBJ1-4,CASGRTGEGEKLFF,TGCGCCAGCGGAAGGACAGGGGAGGGTGAAAAACTGTTTTTT
TRBV9,NA,NA,TRBJ1-1,CASSVEGGTEAFF,TGTGCCAGCAGCGTAGAGGGGGGGACTGAAGCTTTCTTT
TRBV5-1,NA,NA,TRBJ1-1,CASSLRGERTEAFF,TGCGCCAGCAGCTTGCGGGGTGAGCGCACTGAAGCTTTCTTT
TRBV9,NA,TRBD2,TRBJ2-4,CASSVGGGLAKNIQYF,TGTGCCAGCAGCGTAGGGGGGGGACTAGCCAAAAACATTCAGTACTTC
TRBV6-5,few,TRBD1,TRBJ1-3,CASSRQGPGNTIYF,TGTGCCAGCAGTCGACAGGGTCCGGGAAACACCATATATTTT
TRBV27,NA,TRBD1,TRBJ1-2,CASSFGQGVDGYTF,TGTGCCAGCAGTTTTGGACAGGGGGTGGATGGCTACACCTTC
TRBV2,NA,TRBD1,TRBJ1-5,CASSEVEGAMSNQPQHF,TGTGCCAGCAGTGAAGTTGAGGGGGCAATGAGCAATCAGCCCCAGCATTTT
TRBV10-1,NA,TRBD1,TRBJ2-1,CASSDRDRLNEQFF,TGCGCCAGCAGTGACCGGGACAGGCTCAATGAGCAGTTCTTC
TRBV18,NA,TRBD2,TRBJ2-1,CASSLFAAGGHYNEQFF,TGTGCCAGCTCACTTTTTGCAGCGGGGGGGCACTACAATGAGCAGTTCTTC
TRBV5-1,NA,TRBD2,TRBJ2-2,CASSMGAALAGEGLGGSTGELFF,TGCGCCAGCAGCATGGGTGCGGCTCTAGCGGGGGAAGGGTTGGGGGGGAGCACCGGGGAGCTGTTTTTT
TRBV19,NA,NA,TRBJ2-7,CASSFADTSYEQYF,TGTGCCAGTAGTTTCGCTGACACCTCCTACGAGCAGTACTTC
TRBV5-4,NA,TRBD1,TRBJ2-7,CASSRQGAVEQYF,TGTGCCAGCAGTCGACAGGGGGCTGTCGAGCAGTACTTC
TRBV5-1,NA,NA,TRBJ2-3,CASSLAGGGWADTQYF,TGCGCCAGCAGCTTGGCTGGGGGGGGCTGGGCAGATACGCAGTATTTT
TRBV2,NA,NA,TRBJ1-2,CASSYKPSSYGYTF,TGTGCCAGCAGTTATAAACCCTCTAGCTATGGCTACACCTTC